These T cell receptor beta chains were read from a single sample in a study of spatial heterogeneity in lung cancer. TCRdb redid the calling of the 5' RACE reads with MiXCR, one entry per CDR3 protein. The sample yields some 41,000 distinct CDR3 sequences, 6% to 7% seen once. The sample here was PBMCs, taken at surgery. These receptors all stem from a female donor with early-stage non-small cell lung cancer. CDR3s include the opening cysteine and the closing phenylalanine or tryptophan. The order of the fields is clone size, V gene, J gene, D gene, CDR3 protein, CDR3 DNA. D genes are given only for firm matches. Size values are once, few and many counts, or a class for expanded clones, and some rows have none.

-	TRBV7-8	TRBJ1-2	-	CASSTSVGQGARYTF	TGTGCCAGCAGCACATCAGTCGGGCAGGGCGCTCGCTACACCTTC
many	TRBV29-1	TRBJ2-2	-	CSVDPTNTGELFF	TGCAGCGTTGATCCGACAAACACCGGGGAGCTGTTTTTT
many	TRBV5-4	TRBJ2-1	TRBD2	CASSLDRLAWFF	TGTGCCAGCAGCTTGGATAGACTAGCTTGGTTCTTC
-	TRBV18	TRBJ2-3	-	CASSSPRGGTDTQYF	TGTGCCAGCTCATCCCCCCGCGGGGGCACAGATACGCAGTATTTT
many	TRBV7-9	TRBJ2-7	-	CASSLADVWEQYF	TGTGCCAGCAGCTTGGCTGATGTCTGGGAGCAGTACTTC
many	TRBV6-2/TRBV6-3	TRBJ2-2	TRBD2	CASSRTSKYTGELFF	TGTGCCAGCAGTCGGACTAGCAAGTACACCGGGGAGCTGTTTTTT
many	TRBV5-4	TRBJ1-4	-	CASSLPDKRLFF	TGTGCCAGCAGCCTCCCGGACAAGCGGCTGTTTTTT
many	TRBV20-1	TRBJ2-7	TRBD2	CSAARGGRYEQYF	TGCAGTGCGGCGCGGGGGGGCAGGTACGAGCAGTACTTC
many	TRBV4-1	TRBJ1-2	-	CASSQEFFMRDQHGYTF	TGCGCCAGCAGCCAAGAGTTCTTCATGAGGGACCAACATGGCTACACCTTC
-	TRBV20-1	TRBJ1-1	-	CSARVLNTEAFF	TGCAGTGCTAGGGTCCTGAACACTGAAGCTTTCTTT
few	TRBV5-1	TRBJ1-2	-	CASSLGDRSGYTF	TGCGCCAGCAGCTTGGGGGATAGAAGTGGCTACACCTTC